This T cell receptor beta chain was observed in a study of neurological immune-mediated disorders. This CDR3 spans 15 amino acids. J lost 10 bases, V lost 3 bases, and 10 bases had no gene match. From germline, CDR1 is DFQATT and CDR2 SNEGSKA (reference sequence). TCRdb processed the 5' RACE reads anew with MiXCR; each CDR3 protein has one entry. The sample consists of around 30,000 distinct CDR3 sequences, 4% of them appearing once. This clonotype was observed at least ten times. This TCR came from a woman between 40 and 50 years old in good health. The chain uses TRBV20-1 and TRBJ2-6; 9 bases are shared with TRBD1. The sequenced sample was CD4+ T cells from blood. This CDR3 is CSASLQDRGVNVLTF. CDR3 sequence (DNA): TGCAGTGCTAGTCTACAGGACAGGGGTGTAAACGTCCTGACTTTC.